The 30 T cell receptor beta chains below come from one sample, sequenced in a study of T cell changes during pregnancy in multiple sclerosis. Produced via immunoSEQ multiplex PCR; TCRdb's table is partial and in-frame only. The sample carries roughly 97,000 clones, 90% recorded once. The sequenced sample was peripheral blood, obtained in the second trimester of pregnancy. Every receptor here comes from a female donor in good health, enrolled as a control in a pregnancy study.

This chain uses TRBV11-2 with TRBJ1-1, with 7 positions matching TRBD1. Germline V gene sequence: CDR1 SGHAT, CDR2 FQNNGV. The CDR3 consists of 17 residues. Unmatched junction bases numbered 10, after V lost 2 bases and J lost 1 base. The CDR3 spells CASSLSHRAGGNTEAFF. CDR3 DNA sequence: TGTGCCAGCAGCTTATCCCACAGGGCAGGGGGGAACACTGAAGCTTTCTTT.

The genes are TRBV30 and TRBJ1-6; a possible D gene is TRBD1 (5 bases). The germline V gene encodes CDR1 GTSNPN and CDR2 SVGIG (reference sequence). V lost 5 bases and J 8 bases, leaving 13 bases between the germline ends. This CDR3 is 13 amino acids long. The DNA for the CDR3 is TGTGCCTGGCAACGACAGACCCATTCACCCCTCCACTTT. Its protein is CAWQRQTHSPLHF.

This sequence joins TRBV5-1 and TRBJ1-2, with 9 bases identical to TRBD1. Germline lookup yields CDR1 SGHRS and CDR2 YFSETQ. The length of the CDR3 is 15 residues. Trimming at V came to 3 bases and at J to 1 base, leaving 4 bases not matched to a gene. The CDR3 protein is CASSWRTGDNYGYTF. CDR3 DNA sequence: TGCGCCAGCAGCTGGAGGACAGGGGATAACTATGGCTACACCTTC.

CDR3: CASSTVFSGNTIYF. The CDR3 DNA sequence: TGTGCCAGCAGTACAGTATTCTCTGGAAACACCATATATTTT. The V gene is TRBV7-9, the J gene TRBJ1-3; D remains ambiguous. Between the trimmed V and J ends, which lost 6 bases and 0 bases, there was a span of 9 bases. The CDR3 spans 14 residues. CDR1 and CDR2 (germline): SEHNR, FQNEAQ (reference sequence). Based on the CDR3 plus reference TRBV7-9 and TRBJ1-3, the full variable domain is DTGVSQNPRHKITKRGQNVTFRCDPISEHNRLYWYRQTLGQGPEFLTYFQNEAQLEKSRLLSDRFSAERPKGSFSTLEIQRTEQGDSAMYLCASSTVFSGNTIYFGEGSWLTVV.

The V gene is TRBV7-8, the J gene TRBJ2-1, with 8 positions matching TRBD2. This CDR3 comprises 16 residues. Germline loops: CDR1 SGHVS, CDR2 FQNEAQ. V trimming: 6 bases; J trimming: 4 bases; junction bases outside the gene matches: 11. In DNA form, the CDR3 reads TGTGCCAGCAGATTGACGGCCCGGGGGGGTTACAATGAGCAGTTCTTC. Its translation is CASRLTARGGYNEQFF. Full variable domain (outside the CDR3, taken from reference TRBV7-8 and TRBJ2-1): GAGVSQSPRYKVAKRGQDVALRCDPISGHVSLFWYQQALGQGPEFLTYFQNEAQLDKSGLPSDRFFAERPEGSVSTLKIQRTQQEDSAVYLCASRLTARGGYNEQFFGPGTRLTVL.

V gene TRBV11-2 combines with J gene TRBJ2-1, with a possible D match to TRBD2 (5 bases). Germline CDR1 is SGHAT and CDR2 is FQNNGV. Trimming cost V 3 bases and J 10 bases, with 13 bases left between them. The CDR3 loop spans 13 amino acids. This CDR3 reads CASSFPDPGEQFF. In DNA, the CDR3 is TGTGCCAGCAGCTTCCCAGACCCGGGGGAGCAGTTCTTC.

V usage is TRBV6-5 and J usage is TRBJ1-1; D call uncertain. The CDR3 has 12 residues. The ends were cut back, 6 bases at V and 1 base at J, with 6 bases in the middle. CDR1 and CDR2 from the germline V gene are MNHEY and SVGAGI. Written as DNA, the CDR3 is TGTGCCAGCAGCACCGGGAACACTGAAGCTTTCTTT. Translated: CASSTGNTEAFF.

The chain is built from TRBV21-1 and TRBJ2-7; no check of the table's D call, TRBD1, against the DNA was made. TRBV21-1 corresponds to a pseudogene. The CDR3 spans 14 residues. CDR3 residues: CATCEVQGSREQYF. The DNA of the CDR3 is TGTGCCACCTGCGAGGTACAGGGGTCGCGCGAGCAGTACTTC.

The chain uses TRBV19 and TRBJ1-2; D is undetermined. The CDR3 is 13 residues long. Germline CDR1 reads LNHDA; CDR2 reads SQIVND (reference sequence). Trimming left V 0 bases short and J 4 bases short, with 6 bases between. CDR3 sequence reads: CASSIDPLYGYTF. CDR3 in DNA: TGTGCCAGTAGTATAGATCCCCTCTATGGCTACACCTTC.

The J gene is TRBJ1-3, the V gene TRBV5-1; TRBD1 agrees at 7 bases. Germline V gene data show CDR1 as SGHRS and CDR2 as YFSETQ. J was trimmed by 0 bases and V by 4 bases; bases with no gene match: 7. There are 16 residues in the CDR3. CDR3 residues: CASSTRQGNSGNTIYF. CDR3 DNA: TGCGCCAGCAGCACCCGACAGGGCAACTCTGGAAACACCATATATTTT.

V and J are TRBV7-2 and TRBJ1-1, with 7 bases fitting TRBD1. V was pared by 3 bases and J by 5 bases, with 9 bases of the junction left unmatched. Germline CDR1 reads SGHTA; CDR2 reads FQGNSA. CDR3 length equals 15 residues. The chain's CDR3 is CASSLAPTGLTEAFF. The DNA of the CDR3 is TGTGCCAGCAGCTTGGCGCCGACAGGGTTGACTGAAGCTTTCTTT.

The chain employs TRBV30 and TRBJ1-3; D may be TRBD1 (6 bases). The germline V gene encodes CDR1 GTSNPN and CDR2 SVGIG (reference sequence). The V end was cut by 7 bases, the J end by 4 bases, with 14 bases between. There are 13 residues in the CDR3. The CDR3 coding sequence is TGTGCCTTTCAGGGGAGACGGGGAAACACCATATATTTT. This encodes CAFQGRRGNTIYF.

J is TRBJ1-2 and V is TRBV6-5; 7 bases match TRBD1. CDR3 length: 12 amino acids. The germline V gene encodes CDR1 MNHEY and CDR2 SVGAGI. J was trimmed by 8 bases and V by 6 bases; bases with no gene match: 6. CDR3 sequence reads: CASRSNRGGYTF. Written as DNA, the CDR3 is TGTGCCAGCAGGTCCAACAGGGGCGGCTACACCTTC.

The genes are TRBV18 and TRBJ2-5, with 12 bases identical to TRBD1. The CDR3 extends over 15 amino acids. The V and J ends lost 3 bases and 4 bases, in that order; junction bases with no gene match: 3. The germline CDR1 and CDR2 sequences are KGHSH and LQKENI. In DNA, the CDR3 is TGTGCCAGCTCACCGGGACAGGGGGCTACAGAGACCCAGTACTTC. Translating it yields CASSPGQGATETQYF. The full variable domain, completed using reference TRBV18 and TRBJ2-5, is NAGVMQNPRHLVRRRGQEARLRCSPMKGHSHVYWYRQLPEEGLKFMVYLQKENIIDESGMPKERFSAEFPKEGPSILRIQQVVRGDSAAYFCASSPGQGATETQYFGPGTRLLVL.

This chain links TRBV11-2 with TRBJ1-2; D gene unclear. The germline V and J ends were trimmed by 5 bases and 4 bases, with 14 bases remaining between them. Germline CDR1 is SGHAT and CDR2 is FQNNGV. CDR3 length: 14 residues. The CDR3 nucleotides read TGTGCCAGCAGCCCGCCGGGGAACACCTATGGCTACACCTTC. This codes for CASSPPGNTYGYTF.

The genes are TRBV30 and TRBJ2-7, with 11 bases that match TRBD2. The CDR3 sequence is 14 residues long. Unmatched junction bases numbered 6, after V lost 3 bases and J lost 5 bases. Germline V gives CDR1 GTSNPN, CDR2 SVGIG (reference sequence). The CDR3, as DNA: TGTGCCTGGAGCCGACTAGCGGGACGCCACGAGCAGTACTTC. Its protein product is CAWSRLAGRHEQYF.

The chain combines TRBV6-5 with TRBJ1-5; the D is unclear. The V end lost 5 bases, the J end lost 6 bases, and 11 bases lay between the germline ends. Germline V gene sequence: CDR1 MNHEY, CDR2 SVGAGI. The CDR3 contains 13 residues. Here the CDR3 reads CASSKQPTQPQHF. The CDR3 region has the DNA TGTGCCAGCAGTAAACAGCCGACTCAGCCCCAGCATTTT.

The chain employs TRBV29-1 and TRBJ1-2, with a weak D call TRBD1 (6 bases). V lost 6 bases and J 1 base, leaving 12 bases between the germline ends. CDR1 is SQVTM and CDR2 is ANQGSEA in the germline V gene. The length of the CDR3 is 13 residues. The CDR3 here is CSVETGRNYGYTF. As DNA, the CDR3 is TGCAGCGTCGAGACAGGCCGTAACTATGGCTACACCTTC.

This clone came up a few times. The CDR3 bases are TGTGCCAGCAGCTTAGGGACAGGGCATAACACTGAAGCTTTCTTT. Protein: CASSLGTGHNTEAFF. The rearrangement uses TRBV7-8 and TRBJ1-1, with 8 bases fitting TRBD1. The junction had 3 bases not matched to a gene; V was cut back by 1 base and J by 2 bases. Germline values: CDR1 SGHVS, CDR2 FQNEAQ. This CDR3 spans 15 amino acids.

The chain's CDR3 is CASSEQGRVQDYGYTF. The CDR3 coding sequence is TGTGCCAGCAGTGAGCAGGGGAGGGTTCAGGACTATGGCTACACCTTC. This rearrangement joins TRBV6-1 to TRBJ1-2; the D gene is possibly TRBD1 (6 bases). Germline values: CDR1 MNHNS, CDR2 SASEGT. The CDR3 has 16 residues. Trimming cost V 3 bases and J 3 bases, with 17 bases left between them.

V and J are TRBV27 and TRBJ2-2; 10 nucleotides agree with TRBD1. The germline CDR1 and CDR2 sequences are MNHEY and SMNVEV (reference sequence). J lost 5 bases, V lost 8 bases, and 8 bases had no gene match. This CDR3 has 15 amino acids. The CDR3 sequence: CASLRGQGRTGELFF. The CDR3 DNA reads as TGTGCCAGCCTCCGGGGACAGGGGAGAACCGGGGAGCTGTTTTTT.

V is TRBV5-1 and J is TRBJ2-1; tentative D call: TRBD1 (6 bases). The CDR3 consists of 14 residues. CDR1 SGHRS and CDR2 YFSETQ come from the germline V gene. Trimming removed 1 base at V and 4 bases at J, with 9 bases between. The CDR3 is CASSLTGLYNEQFF. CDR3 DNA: TGCGCCAGCAGCTTGACAGGGCTTTACAATGAGCAGTTCTTC.

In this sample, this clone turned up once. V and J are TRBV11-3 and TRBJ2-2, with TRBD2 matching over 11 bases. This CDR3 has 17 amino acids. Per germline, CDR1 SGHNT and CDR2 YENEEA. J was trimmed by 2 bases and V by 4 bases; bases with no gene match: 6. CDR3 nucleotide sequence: TGTGCCAGCAGCTCCGAAGGACTAGCGGGTAACACCGGGGAGCTGTTTTTT. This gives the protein CASSSEGLAGNTGELFF.

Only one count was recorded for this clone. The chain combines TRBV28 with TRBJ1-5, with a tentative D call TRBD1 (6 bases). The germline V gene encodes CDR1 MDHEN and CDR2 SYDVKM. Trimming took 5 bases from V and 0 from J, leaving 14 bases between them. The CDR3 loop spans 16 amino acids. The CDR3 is CASSRDMGFSNQPQHF. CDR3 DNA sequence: TGTGCCAGCAGTAGGGACATGGGTTTTAGCAATCAGCCCCAGCATTTT.

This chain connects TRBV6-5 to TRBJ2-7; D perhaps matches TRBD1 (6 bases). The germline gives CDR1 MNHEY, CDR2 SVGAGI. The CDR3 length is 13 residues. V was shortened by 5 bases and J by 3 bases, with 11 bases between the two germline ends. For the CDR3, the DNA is TGTGCCAGCAGTCCCACAGGGAACTACGAGCAGTACTTC. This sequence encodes CASSPTGNYEQYF.

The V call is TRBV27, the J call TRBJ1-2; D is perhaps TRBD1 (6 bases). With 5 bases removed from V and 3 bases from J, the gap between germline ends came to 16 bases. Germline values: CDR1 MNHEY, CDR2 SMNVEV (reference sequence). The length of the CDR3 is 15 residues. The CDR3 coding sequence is TGTGCCAGCAGTCAGAAGATGGGACAAGACTATGGCTACACCTTC. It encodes CASSQKMGQDYGYTF.

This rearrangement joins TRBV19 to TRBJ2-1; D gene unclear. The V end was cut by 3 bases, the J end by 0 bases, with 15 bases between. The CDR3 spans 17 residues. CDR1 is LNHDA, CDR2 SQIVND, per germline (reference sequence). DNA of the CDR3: TGTGCCAGTAGTATTGGGCTTAGTGGTACCTCCTACAATGAGCAGTTCTTC. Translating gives CASSIGLSGTSYNEQFF.

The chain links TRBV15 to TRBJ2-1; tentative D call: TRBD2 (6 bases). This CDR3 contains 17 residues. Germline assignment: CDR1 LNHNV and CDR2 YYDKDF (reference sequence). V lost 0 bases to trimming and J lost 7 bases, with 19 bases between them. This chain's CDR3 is CATSRDLGGTFINEQFF. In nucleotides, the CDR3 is TGTGCCACCAGCAGAGATCTCGGAGGGACGTTCATAAATGAGCAGTTCTTC.

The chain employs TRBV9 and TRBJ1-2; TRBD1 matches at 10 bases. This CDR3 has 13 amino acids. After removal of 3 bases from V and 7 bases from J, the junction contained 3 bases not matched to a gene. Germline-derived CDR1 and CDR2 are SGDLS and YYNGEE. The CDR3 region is CASSGQGASGYTF. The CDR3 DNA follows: TGTGCCAGCAGCGGACAGGGGGCGAGTGGCTACACCTTC.

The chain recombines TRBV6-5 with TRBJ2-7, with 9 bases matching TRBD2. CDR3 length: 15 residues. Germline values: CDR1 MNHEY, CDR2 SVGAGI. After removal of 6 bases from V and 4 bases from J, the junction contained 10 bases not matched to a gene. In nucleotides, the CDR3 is TGTGCCAGCAGCCCTTATAGCGGGAGAGGGTACGAGCAGTACTTC. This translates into CASSPYSGRGYEQYF.